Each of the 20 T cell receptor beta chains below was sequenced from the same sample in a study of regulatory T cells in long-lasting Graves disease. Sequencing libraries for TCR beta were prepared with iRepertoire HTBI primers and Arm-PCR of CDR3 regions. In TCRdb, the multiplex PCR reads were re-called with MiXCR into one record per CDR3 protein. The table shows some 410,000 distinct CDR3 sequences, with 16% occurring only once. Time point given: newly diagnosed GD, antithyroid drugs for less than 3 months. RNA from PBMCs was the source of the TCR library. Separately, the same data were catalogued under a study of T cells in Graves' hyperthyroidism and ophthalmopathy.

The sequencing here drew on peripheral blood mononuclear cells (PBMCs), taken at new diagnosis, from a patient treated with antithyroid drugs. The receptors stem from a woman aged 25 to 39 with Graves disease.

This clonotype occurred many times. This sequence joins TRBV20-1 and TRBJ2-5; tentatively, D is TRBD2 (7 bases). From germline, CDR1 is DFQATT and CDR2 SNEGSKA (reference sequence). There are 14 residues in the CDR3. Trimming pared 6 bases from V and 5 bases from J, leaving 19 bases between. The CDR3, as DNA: TGCAGTGCCATGATTCGGGGGGCCCGGGAGACCCAGTACTTC. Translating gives CSAMIRGARETQYF.

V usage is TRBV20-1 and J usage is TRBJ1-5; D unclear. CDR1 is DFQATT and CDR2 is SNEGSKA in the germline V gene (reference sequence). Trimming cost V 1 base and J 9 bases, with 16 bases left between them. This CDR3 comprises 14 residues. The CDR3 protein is CSARADATVGPQHF. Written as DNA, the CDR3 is TGCAGTGCTAGAGCAGATGCTACCGTTGGGCCCCAGCATTTT.

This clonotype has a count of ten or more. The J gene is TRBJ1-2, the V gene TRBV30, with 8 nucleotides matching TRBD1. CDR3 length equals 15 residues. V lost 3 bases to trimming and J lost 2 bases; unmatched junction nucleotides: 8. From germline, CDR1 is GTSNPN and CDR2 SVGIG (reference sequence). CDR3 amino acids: CAWSIGTGENYGYTF. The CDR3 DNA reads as TGTGCCTGGAGCATTGGGACAGGAGAAAACTATGGCTACACCTTC. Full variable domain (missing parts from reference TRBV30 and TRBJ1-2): SQTIHQWPATLVQPVGSPLSLECTVEGTSNPNLYWYRQAAGRGLQLLFYSVGIGQISSEVPQNLSASRPQDRQFILSSKKLLLSDSGFYLCAWSIGTGENYGYTFGSGTRLTVV.

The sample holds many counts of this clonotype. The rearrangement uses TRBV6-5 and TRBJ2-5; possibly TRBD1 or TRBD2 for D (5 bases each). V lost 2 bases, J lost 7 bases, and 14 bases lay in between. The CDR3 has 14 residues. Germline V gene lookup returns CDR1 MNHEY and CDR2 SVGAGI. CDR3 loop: CASSYPGAAGTQYF. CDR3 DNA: TGTGCCAGCAGTTACCCCGGGGCCGCGGGGACCCAGTACTTC.

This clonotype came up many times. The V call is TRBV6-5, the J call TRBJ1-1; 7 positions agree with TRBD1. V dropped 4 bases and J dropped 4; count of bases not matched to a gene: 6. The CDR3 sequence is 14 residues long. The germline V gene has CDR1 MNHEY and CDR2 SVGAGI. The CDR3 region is CASSWTPGGTEAFF. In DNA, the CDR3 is TGTGCCAGCAGTTGGACCCCAGGGGGCACTGAAGCTTTCTTT.

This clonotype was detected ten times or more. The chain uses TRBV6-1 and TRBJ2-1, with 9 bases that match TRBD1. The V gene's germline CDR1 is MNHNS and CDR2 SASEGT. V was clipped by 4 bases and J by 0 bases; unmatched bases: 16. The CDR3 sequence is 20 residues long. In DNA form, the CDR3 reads TGTGCCAGCAGTGCGGTCGGGACAGGGTATCCATCATCCTCCTACAATGAGCAGTTCTTC. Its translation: CASSAVGTGYPSSSYNEQFF.

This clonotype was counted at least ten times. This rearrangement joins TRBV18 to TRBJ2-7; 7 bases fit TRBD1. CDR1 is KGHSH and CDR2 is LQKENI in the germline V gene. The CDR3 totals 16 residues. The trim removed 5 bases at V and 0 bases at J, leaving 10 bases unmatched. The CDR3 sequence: CASSGTAITSSYEQYF. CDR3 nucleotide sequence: TGTGCCAGCTCAGGGACAGCAATAACGAGCTCCTACGAGCAGTACTTC.

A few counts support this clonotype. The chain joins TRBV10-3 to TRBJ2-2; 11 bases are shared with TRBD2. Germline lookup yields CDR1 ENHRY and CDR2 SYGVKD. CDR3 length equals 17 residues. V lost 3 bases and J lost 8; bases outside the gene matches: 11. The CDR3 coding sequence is TGTGCCATCAGTGAAGGAGGCCTAGCGGGAGGAGCGGGGGAGCTGTTTTTT. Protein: CAISEGGLAGGAGELFF.

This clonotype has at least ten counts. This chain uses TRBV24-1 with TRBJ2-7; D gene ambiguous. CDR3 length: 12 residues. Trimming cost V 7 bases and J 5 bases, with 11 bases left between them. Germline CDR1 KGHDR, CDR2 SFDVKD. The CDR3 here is CATSASGNEQYF. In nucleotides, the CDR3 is TGTGCCACCAGCGCTTCTGGCAACGAGCAGTACTTC.

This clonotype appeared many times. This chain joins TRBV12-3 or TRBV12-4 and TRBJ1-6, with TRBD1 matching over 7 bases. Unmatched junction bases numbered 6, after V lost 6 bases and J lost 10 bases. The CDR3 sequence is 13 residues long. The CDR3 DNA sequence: TGTGCCAGCAGCAATACAGGGGAATCACCCCTCCACTTT. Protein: CASSNTGESPLHF.

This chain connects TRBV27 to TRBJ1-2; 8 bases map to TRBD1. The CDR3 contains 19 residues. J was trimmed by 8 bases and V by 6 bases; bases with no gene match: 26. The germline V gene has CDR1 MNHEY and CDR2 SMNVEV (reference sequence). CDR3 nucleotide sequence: TGTGCCAGCAGGAAAGACTTAGGGGGACAGGAGAATCTTTCACTGGGCTACACCTTC. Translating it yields CASRKDLGGQENLSLGYTF.

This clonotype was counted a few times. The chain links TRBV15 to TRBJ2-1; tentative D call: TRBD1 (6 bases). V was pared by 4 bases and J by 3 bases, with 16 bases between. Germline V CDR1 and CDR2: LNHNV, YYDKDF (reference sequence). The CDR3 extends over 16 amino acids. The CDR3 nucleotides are TGTGCCACCAGCAACCACGGGACATGGATCTACAATGAGCAGTTCTTC. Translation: CATSNHGTWIYNEQFF. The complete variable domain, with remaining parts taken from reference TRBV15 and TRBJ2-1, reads DAMVIQNPRYQVTQFGKPVTLSCSQTLNHNVMYWYQQKSSQAPKLLFHYYDKDFNNEADTPDNFQSRRPNTSFCFLDIRSPGLGDTAMYLCATSNHGTWIYNEQFFGPGTRLTVL.

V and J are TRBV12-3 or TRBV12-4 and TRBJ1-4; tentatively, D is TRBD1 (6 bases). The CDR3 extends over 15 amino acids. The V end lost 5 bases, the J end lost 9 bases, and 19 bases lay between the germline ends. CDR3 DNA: TGTGCCAGCAGTCCTGAAACAGGAGGGGGTCAAAAACTGTTTTTT. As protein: CASSPETGGGQKLFF.

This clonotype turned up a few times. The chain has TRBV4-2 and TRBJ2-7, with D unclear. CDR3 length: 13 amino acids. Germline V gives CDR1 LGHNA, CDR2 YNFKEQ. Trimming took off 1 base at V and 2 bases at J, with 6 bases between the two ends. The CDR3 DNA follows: TGTGCCAGCAGCCAAGTAGAGGCCTACGAGCAGTACTTC. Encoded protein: CASSQVEAYEQYF.

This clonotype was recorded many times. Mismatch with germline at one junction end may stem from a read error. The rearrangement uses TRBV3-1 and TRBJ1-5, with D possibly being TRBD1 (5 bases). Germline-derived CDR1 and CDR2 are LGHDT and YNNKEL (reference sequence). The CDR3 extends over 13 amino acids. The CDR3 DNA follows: TGTGCCAGTAGCCAGGGAAACAATCAGCCCCAGCATTTT. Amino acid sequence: CASSQGNNQPQHF. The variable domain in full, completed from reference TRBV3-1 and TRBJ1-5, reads DTAVSQTPKYLVTQMGNDKSIKCEQNLGHDTMYWYKQDSKKFLKIMFSYNNKELIINETVPNRFSPKSPDKAHLNLHINSLELGDSAVYFCASSQGNNQPQHFGDGTRLSIL.

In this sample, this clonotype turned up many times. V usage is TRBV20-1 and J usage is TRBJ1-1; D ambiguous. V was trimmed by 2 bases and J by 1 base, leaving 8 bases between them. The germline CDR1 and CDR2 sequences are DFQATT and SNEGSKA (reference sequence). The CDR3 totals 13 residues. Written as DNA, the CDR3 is TGCAGTGCTAGAAGGCGATCGAACACTGAAGCTTTCTTT. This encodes CSARRRSNTEAFF.

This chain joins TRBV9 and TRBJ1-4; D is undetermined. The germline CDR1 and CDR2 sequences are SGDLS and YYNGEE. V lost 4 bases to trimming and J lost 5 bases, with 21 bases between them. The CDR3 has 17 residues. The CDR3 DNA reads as TGTGCCAGCAGCCCAGGTGTAGGGCAAGGTCAGAATGAAAAACTGTTTTTT. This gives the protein CASSPGVGQGQNEKLFF. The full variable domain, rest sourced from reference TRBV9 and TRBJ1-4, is DSGVTQTPKHLITATGQRVTLRCSPRSGDLSVYWYQQSLDQGLQFLIQYYNGEERAKGNILERFSAQQFPDLHSELNLSSLELGDSALYFCASSPGVGQGQNEKLFFGSGTQLSVL.

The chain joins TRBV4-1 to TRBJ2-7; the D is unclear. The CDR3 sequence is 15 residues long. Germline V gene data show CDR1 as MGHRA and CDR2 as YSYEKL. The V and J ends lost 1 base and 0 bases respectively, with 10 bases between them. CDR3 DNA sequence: TGCGCCAGCAGCCAAGGGGTTTCAACCTCCTACGAGCAGTACTTC. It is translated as CASSQGVSTSYEQYF.

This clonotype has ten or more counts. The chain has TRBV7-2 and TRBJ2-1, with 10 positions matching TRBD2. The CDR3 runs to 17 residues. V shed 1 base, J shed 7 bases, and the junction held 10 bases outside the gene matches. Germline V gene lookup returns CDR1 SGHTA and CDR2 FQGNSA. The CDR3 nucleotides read TGTGCCAGCAGCTTAGTTGGGCTAGCGGGAGCAGGGAATGAGCAGTTCTTC. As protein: CASSLVGLAGAGNEQFF.

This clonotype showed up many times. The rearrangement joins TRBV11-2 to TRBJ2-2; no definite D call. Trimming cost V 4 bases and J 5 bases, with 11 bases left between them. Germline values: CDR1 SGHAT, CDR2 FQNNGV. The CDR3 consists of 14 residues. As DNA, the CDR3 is TGTGCCAGCAGCTCTGAGGAGAGAACCGGGGAGCTGTTTTTT. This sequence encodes CASSSEERTGELFF. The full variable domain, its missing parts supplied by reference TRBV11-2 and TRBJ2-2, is EAGVAQSPRYKIIEKRQSVAFWCNPISGHATLYWYQQILGQGPKLLIQFQNNGVVDDSQLPKDRFSAERLKGVDSTLKIQPAKLEDSAVYLCASSSEERTGELFFGEGSRLTVL.